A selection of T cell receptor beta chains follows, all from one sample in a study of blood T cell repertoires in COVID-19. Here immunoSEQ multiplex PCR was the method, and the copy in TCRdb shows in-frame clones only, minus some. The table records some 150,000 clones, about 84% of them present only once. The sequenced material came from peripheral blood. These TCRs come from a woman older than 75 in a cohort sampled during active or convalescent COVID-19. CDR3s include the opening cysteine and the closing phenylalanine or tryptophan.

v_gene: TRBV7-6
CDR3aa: CASSLSTGRSNTEAFF

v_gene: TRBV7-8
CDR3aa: CASSPETGANQPQHF

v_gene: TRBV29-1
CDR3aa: CSVINNIGDGQFF

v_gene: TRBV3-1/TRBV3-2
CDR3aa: CASSHQGNYGYTF

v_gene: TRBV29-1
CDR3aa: CSVPGGLGYTF

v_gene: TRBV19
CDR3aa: CASSSTGSSMNTEAFF

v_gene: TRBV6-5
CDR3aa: CASKRSGGNQPQHF

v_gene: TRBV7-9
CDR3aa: CASSRDRGELAFF

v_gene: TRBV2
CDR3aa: CASSVGRGDGYTF

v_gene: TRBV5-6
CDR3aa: CASSLRSQTGEQYF

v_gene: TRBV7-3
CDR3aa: CASSLRGGADTQYF

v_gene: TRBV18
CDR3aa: CASSPRETGEPQHF

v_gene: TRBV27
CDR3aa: CASSARQGALYEQYF

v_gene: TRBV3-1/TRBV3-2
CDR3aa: CASSPQTSGVQETQYF

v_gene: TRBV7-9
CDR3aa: CASSFTGSTTYEQYF

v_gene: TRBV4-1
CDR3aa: CASSQVRTGATEAFF

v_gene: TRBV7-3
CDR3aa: CASSYWETTDTQYF

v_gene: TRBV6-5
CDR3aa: CASSLWGLNEQFF

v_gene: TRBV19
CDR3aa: CASSIRSTGIYNEQFF

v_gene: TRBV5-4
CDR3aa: CASSLAGTNTEAFF

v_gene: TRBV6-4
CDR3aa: CASSDYGADTQYF

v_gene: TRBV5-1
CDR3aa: CASSVTENEKLFF

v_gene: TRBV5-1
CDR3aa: CASRTVGGGNSGNTIYF

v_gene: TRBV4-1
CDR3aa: CASSQTGPRETQYF

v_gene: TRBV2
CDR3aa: CASSELGQVFQPQHF

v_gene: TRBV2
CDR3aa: CASTRLTGDYGYTF

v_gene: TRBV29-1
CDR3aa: CSIRQGYNEQFF

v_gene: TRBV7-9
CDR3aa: CASSRSSGGADETQYF

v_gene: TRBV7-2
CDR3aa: CASSLAGSGTGELFF

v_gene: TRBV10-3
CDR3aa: CAISESSGNAEAFF

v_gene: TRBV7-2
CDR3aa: CASSWTGTGGHYGYTF

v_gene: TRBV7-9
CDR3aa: CASSLPTSGGSSSTDTQYF

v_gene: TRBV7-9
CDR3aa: CASRQTGGNTGELFF

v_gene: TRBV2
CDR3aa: CASGPRTGMNTEAFF

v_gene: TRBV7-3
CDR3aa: CASSLSNQVSEQFF

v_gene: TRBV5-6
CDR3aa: CASSLFGKGARGANVLTF

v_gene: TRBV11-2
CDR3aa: CASSLGTGGFEKLFF

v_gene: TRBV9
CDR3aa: CASSVTGAETQYF

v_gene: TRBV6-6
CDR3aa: CASNGGPLGEKLFF

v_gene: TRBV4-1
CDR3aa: CASSQEGADRGEAFF

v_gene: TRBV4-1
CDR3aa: CASSGTGVYNEQFF